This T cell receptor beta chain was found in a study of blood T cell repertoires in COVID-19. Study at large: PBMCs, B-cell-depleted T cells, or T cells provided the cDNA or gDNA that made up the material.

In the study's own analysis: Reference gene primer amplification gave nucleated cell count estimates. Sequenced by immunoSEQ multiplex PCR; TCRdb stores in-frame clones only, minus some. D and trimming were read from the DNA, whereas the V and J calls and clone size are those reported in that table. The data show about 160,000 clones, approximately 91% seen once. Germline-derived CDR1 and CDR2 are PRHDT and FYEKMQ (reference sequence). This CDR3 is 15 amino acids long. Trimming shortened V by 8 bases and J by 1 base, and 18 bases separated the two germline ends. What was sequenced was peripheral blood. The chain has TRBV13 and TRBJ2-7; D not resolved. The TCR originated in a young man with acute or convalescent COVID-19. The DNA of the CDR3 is TGTGCCAGCCAAGCGACCCTCGCGGTTTCCTACGAGCAGTACTTC. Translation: CASQATLAVSYEQYF.